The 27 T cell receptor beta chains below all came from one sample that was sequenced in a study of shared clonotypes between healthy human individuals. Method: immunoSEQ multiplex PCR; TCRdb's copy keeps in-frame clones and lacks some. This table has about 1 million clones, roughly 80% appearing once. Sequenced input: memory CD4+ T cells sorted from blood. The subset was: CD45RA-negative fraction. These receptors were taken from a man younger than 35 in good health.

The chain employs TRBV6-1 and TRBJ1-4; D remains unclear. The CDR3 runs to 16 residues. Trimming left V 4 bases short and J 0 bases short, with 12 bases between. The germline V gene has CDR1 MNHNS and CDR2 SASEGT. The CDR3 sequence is CASSGLWQATNEKLFF. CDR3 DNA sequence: TGTGCCAGCAGTGGACTATGGCAGGCAACTAATGAAAAACTGTTTTTT.

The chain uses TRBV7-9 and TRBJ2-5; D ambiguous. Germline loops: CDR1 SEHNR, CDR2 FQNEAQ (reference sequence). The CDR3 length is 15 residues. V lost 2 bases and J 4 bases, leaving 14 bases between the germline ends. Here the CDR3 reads CASSLIVTTRETQYF. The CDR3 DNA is TGTGCCAGCAGCTTAATAGTTACAACCCGAGAGACCCAGTACTTC. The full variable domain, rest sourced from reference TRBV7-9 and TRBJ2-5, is DTGVSQNPRHKITKRGQNVTFRCDPISEHNRLYWYRQTLGQGPEFLTYFQNEAQLEKSRLLSDRFSAERPKGSFSTLEIQRTEQGDSAMYLCASSLIVTTRETQYFGPGTRLLVL.

For the CDR3, the DNA is TGCAGTGCCGAATGGGGGACACCCCTCCACTTT. Translation gives CSAEWGTPLHF. V and J are TRBV20-1 and TRBJ1-6; the D gene is possibly TRBD1 (5 bases). Germline-derived CDR1 and CDR2 are DFQATT and SNEGSKA (reference sequence). This CDR3 region has 11 residues. V was pared by 6 bases and J by 11 bases, with 11 bases between.

DNA of the CDR3: TGTGCCAGCAGCTTAGGAGTAGGGAGGGCTGAAGCTTTCTTT. Protein product: CASSLGVGRAEAFF. The rearrangement uses TRBV7-2 and TRBJ1-1; D is unresolved. CDR1 is SGHTA and CDR2 is FQGNSA in the germline V gene. The CDR3 runs to 14 residues. Deletions cut 1 base from V and 6 bases from J, with 12 bases between.

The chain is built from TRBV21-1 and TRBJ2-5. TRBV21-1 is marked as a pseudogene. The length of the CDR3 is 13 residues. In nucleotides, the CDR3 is TGTGCCAGCGGACGAGGGGACGGGGAGACCCAGTACTTC. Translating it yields CASGRGDGETQYF.

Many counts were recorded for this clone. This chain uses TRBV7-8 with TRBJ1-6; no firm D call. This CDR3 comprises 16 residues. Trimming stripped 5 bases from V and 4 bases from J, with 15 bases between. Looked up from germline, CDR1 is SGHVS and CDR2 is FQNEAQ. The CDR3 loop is CASSPRIIGYNSPLHF. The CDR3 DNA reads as TGTGCCAGCAGCCCCCGGATTATTGGGTATAATTCACCCCTCCACTTT.

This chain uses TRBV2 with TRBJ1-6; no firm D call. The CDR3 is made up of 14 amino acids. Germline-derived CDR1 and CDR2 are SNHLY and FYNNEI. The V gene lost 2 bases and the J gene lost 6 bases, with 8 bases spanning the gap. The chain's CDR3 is CASSEWGSNSPLHF. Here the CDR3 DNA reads TGTGCCAGCAGTGAATGGGGAAGTAATTCACCCCTCCACTTT.

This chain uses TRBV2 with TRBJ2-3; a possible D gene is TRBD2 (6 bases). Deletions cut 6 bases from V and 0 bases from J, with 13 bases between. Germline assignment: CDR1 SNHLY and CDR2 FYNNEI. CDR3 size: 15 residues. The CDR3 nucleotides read TGTGCCAGCAGGCAGGACGGGACTAGCACAGATACGCAGTATTTT. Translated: CASRQDGTSTDTQYF.

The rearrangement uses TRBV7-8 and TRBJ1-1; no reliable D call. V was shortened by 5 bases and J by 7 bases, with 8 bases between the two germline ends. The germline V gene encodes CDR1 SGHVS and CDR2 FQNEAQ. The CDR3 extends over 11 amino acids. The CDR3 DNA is TGTGCCAGCAGCCCCCAAGATGAAGCTTTCTTT. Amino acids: CASSPQDEAFF.

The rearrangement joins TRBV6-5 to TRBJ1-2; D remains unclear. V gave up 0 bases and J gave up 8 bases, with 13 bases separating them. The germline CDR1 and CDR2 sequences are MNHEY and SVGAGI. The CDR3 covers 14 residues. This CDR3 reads CASSYSERVGGYTF. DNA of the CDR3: TGTGCCAGCAGTTACTCGGAACGGGTTGGAGGCTACACCTTC.

CDR3 DNA: TGTGCCAGCAGCTTAGAACAGGGGGCCCGCTATGGCTACACCTTC. It yields the protein CASSLEQGARYGYTF. This rearrangement joins TRBV7-2 to TRBJ1-2; 9 nucleotides match TRBD1. The germline CDR1 and CDR2 sequences are SGHTA and FQGNSA. The CDR3 sequence is 15 residues long. V dropped 1 base and J dropped 4; count of bases not matched to a gene: 4.

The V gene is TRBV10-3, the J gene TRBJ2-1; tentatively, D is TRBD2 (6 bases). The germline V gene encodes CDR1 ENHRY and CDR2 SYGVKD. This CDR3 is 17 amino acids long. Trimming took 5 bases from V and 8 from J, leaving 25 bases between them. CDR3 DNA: TGTGCCATCAGTCCACTAGCTGCGGAAAGACCGGGGCATGAGCAGTTCTTC. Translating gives CAISPLAAERPGHEQFF.

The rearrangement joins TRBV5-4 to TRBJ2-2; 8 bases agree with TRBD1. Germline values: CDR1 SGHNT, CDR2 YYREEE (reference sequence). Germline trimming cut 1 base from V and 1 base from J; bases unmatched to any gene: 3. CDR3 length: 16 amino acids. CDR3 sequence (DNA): TGTGCCAGCAGCTTGTCTGGGACAGGGAACACCGGGGAGCTGTTTTTT. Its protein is CASSLSGTGNTGELFF.

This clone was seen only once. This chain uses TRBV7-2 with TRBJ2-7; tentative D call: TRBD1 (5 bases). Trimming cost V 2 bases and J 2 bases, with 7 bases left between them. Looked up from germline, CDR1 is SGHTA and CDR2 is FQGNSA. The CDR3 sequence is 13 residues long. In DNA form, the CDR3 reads TGTGCCAGCAGCTTACCAGGGCCCTACGAGCAGTACTTC. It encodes CASSLPGPYEQYF.

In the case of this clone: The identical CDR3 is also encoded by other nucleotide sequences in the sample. The CDR3 nucleotides are TGTGCCAGCAGTGAACAGGGGGGATATGGCTACACCTTC. Translation gives CASSEQGGYGYTF. The V gene is TRBV6-1, the J gene TRBJ1-2; TRBD1 agrees at 7 bases. V lost 2 bases and J lost 5; bases outside the gene matches: 2. CDR1 is MNHNS and CDR2 is SASEGT in the germline V gene. This CDR3 spans 13 amino acids.

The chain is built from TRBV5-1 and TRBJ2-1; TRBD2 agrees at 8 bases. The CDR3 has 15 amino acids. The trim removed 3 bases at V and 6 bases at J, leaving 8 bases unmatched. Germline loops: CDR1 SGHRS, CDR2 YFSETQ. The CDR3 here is CASSSQGSGVNEQFF. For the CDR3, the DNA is TGCGCCAGCAGCTCCCAGGGTAGCGGGGTCAATGAGCAGTTCTTC.

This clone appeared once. CDR3 residues: CAWLRQMNTGELFF. Here the CDR3 DNA reads TGTGCCTGGTTACGACAGATGAACACCGGGGAGCTGTTTTTT. This chain connects TRBV30 to TRBJ2-2, with D possibly TRBD1 on 5 matching bases. Germline V gives CDR1 GTSNPN, CDR2 SVGIG (reference sequence). Trimming cost V 5 bases and J 1 base, with 11 bases left between them. The CDR3 totals 14 residues. Drawing the rest from reference TRBV30 and TRBJ2-2, the complete variable domain is SQTIHQWPATLVQPVGSPLSLECTVEGTSNPNLYWYRQAAGRGLQLLFYSVGIGQISSEVPQNLSASRPQDRQFILSSKKLLLSDSGFYLCAWLRQMNTGELFFGEGSRLTVL.

CDR3 sequence: CASSGTYDGNTEAFF. CDR3 in DNA: TGCGCCAGCAGCGGGACTTACGACGGGAACACTGAAGCTTTCTTT. V usage is TRBV10-1 and J usage is TRBJ1-1, with D tentatively TRBD1 (5 bases). This CDR3 contains 15 residues. V lost 6 bases and J 1 base, leaving 15 bases between the germline ends. Germline CDR1 reads WNHNN; CDR2 reads SYGVQD (reference sequence).

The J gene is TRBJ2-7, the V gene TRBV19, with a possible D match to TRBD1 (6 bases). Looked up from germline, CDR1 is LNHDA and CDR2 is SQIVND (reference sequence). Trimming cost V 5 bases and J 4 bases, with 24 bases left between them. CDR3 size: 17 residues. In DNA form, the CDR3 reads TGTGCCAGTAGTTCCGTCGGGACACAGTTTACTCAGTACGAGCAGTACTTC. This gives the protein CASSSVGTQFTQYEQYF. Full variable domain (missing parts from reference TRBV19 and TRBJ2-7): DGGITQSPKYLFRKEGQNVTLSCEQNLNHDAMYWYRQDPGQGLRLIYYSQIVNDFQKGDIAEGYSVSREKKESFPLTVTSAQKNPTAFYLCASSSVGTQFTQYEQYFGPGTRLTVT.

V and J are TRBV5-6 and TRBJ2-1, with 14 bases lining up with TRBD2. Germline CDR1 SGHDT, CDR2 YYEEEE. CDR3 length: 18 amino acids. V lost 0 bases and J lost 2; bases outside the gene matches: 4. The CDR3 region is CASSLGLAGGRPYNEQFF. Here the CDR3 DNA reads TGTGCCAGCAGCTTGGGACTAGCGGGAGGGAGGCCCTACAATGAGCAGTTCTTC.

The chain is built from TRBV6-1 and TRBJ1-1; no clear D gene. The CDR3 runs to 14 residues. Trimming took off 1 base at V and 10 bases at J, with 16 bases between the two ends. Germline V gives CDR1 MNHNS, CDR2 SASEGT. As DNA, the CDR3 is TGTGCCAGCAGTGAAGTTTTGCATGGAGTGGGAGCTTTCTTT. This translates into CASSEVLHGVGAFF.

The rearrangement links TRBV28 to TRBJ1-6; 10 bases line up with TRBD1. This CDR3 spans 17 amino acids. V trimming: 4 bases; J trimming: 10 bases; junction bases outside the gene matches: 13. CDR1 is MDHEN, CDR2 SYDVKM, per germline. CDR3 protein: CASSSPAGTGAGSPLHF. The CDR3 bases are TGTGCCAGCAGTTCCCCCGCCGGGACAGGGGCGGGATCACCCCTCCACTTT.

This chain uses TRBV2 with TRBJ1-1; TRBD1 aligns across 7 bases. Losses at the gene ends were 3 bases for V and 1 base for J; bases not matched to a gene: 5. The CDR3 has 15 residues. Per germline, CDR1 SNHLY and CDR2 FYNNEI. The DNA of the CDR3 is TGTGCCAGCAGTGAGACTACAGGGGCGAACACTGAAGCTTTCTTT. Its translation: CASSETTGANTEAFF. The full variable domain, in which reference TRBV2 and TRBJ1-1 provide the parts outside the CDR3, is EPEVTQTPSHQVTQMGQEVILRCVPISNHLYFYWYRQILGQKVEFLVSFYNNEISEKSEIFDDQFSVERPDGSNFTLKIRSTKLEDSAMYFCASSETTGANTEAFFGQGTRLTVV.

Written as DNA, the CDR3 is TGTGCCAGCAGCCTATCGGCTTCAGTGCATAGCTATGGCTACACCTTC. Its translation: CASSLSASVHSYGYTF. The chain is built from TRBV7-2 and TRBJ1-2; D is undetermined. This CDR3 comprises 16 residues. Deletions cut 5 bases from V and 4 bases from J, with 20 bases between. The germline gives CDR1 SGHTA, CDR2 FQGNSA. The full variable domain, with the rest looked up from reference TRBV7-2 and TRBJ1-2, is GAGVSQSPSNKVTEKGKDVELRCDPISGHTALYWYRQSLGQGLEFLIYFQGNSAPDKSGLPSDRFSAERTGGSVSTLTIQRTQQEDSAVYLCASSLSASVHSYGYTFGSGTRLTVV.

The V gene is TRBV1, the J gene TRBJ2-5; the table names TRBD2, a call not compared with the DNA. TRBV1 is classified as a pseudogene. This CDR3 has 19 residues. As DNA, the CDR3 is TGCACCAGCAGCCAAGAGTATCTGGGGCGGGGGGGCGGTCCAGAGACCCAGTACTTC. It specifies CTSSQEYLGRGGGPETQYF.

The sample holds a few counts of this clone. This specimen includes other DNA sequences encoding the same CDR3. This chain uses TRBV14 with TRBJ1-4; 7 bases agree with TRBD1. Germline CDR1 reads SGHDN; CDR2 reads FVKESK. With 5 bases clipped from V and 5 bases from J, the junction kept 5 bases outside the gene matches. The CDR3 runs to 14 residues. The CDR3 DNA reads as TGTGCCAGCAGCTTCAGGGGGGGAAATGAAAAACTGTTTTTT. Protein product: CASSFRGGNEKLFF.

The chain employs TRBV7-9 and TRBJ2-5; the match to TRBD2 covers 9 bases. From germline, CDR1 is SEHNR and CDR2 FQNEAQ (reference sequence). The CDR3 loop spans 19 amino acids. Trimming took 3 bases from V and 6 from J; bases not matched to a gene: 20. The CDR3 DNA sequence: TGTGCCAGCAGCTTTAGCCCCCCAAACCTCGCGGGAGGGCTCCAGACCCAGTACTTC. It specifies CASSFSPPNLAGGLQTQYF. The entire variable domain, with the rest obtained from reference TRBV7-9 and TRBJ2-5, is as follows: DTGVSQNPRHKITKRGQNVTFRCDPISEHNRLYWYRQTLGQGPEFLTYFQNEAQLEKSRLLSDRFSAERPKGSFSTLEIQRTEQGDSAMYLCASSFSPPNLAGGLQTQYFGPGTRLLVL.